These 5 T cell receptor beta chains share one sample of origin, sequenced in a study of T cells expressing NK-cell markers. For each CDR3 protein, TCRdb gives one entry from its re-call of the 5' RACE reads, without DNA. The sample includes a few hundred thousand distinct CDR3 sequences. Input material: blood T cells: a sorted CD56 or NKG2C T cell subset, CD4+ or CD8+ T cells, or bulk PBMC T cells (not recorded which). These receptors originate from a man aged 18 to 69 in good health.

V and J are TRBV20-1 and TRBJ2-5; absent DNA, TCRdb's TRBD2 call cannot be checked. Germline V gives CDR1 DFQATT, CDR2 SNEGSKA (reference sequence). The CDR3 runs 14 residues. The CDR3 region is CSARNWVGGETQYF.

The gene calls are TRBV27 and TRBJ2-7. Germline V gives CDR1 MNHEY, CDR2 SMNVEV (reference sequence). This CDR3 has 13 amino acids. The CDR3 region is CASSLGYRYEQYF.

This rearrangement joins TRBV5-1 to TRBJ2-3; there is no DNA to check the TCRdb D call of TRBD2. Germline values: CDR1 SGHRS, CDR2 YFSETQ. This CDR3 has 17 amino acids. CDR3 in amino acids: CASSLTGRGASTDTQYF.

The chain joins TRBV6-5 to TRBJ1-2; TCRdb returns TRBD1, unconfirmable since there is no DNA. The CDR3 runs to 14 residues. Germline-derived CDR1 and CDR2 are MNHEY and SVGAGI. CDR3 protein: CASSFGGLNYSYTF.

The CDR3 sequence: CASSVELAGGPQDTQYF. This rearrangement joins TRBV9 to TRBJ2-3; the D call of TRBD2 rests on TCRdb alone, since no DNA is present to check it. CDR1 SGDLS and CDR2 YYNGEE come from the germline V gene. This CDR3 region has 17 residues.